What follows is one TCR beta chain and its context. Its specificity is unknown. V was cut by 5 bases and J by 1 base, with 12 bases left in between. The V gene's germline CDR1 is SGHAT and CDR2 FQNNGV. This CDR3 has 15 residues. The data were taken from a study of cytomegalovirus exposure and HLA in healthy donors. General study results and limits: A missense DCLRE1C variant was associated with V- and J-gene trimming of TCR beta chains in a later analysis, and an independent cohort replicated the association. Reportedly, diagnosis of cytomegalovirus status by the classifier showed high specificity and sensitivity.

Primers: 60 Vbeta forward and 13 Jbeta reverse. The repertoire was sequenced with immunoSEQ multiplex PCR; TCRdb's copy has only in-frame clones and lacks some. The sample records some 140,000 clones, 65% to 80% being singletons. The chain combines TRBV11-2 with TRBJ2-1; TRBD1 might be the D (7 bases). The source of this sequence is a man between 18 and 35 years old in good health and CMV-seronegative. The sequenced material came from PBMCs. CDR3 amino acids: CASSNQGGSYNEQFF. The CDR3 DNA follows: TGTGCCAGCAGCAATCAGGGGGGTTCCTACAATGAGCAGTTCTTC. Combining the CDR3 with reference TRBV11-2 and TRBJ2-1 gives the whole variable domain EAGVAQSPRYKIIEKRQSVAFWCNPISGHATLYWYQQILGQGPKLLIQFQNNGVVDDSQLPKDRFSAERLKGVDSTLKIQPAKLEDSAVYLCASSNQGGSYNEQFFGPGTRLTVL.